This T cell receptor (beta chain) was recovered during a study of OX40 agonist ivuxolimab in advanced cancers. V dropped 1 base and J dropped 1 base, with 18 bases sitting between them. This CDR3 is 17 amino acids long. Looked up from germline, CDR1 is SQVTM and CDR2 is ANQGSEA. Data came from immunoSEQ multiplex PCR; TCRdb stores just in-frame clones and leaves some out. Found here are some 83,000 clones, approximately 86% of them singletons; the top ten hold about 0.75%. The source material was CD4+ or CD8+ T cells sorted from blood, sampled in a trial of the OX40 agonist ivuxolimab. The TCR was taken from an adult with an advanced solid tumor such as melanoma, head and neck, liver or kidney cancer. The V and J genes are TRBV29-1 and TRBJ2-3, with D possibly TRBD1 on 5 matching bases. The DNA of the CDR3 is TGCAGCGTTGAAGTGGTGACAGACCCAATTGGCACAGATACGCAGTATTTT. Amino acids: CSVEVVTDPIGTDTQYF.